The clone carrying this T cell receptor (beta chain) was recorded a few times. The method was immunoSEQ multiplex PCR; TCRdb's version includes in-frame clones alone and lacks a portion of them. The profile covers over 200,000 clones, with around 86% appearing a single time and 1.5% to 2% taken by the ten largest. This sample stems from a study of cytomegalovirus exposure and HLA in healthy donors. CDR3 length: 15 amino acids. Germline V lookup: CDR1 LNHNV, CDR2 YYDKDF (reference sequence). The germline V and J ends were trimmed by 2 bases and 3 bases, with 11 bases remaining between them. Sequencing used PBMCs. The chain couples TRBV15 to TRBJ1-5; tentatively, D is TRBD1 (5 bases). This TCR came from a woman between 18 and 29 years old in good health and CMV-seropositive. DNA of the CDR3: TGTGCCACCAGCAGACAGGACAACTCCAATCAGCCCCAGCATTTT. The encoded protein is CATSRQDNSNQPQHF.